This paragraph covers one T cell receptor beta chain sequence. These data originate in a study of T cells in Graves' hyperthyroidism and ophthalmopathy. The V gene's germline CDR1 is SEHNR and CDR2 FQNEAQ (reference sequence). Trimming stripped 3 bases from V and 5 bases from J, with 16 bases between. The CDR3 has 15 amino acids. RNA transcripts provided the source from which TCR beta CDR3 regions were amplified. During a first-round RT-PCR of the TCR CDR3, the HTBI primer set was used. Each CDR3 protein is one row after TCRdb ran MiXCR on the multiplex PCR reads. There are about 700,000 distinct CDR3 sequences in the sample; nearly 45% occur only once, and more than 7% lies in the top ten.

This chain links TRBV7-9 with TRBJ2-5, with D possibly matching TRBD1 (6 bases). The sequence came from an adult man with Graves' disease, either hyperthyroidism or ophthalmopathy (not recorded which). Source material: peripheral blood or thyroid tissue (not recorded which). CDR3 sequence (DNA): TGTGCCAGCAGCTTGGGCAGGGGCGCAGGGGAGACCCAGTACTTC. Its translation: CASSLGRGAGETQYF.